Presented here are 18 T cell receptor beta chains from one specimen sequenced in a study of OX40 agonist ivuxolimab in advanced cancers. The method was immunoSEQ multiplex PCR; TCRdb's version includes in-frame clones alone and lacks a portion of them. The sample yields roughly 7,900 clones, 70% to 75% seen once. The specimen was CD4+ or CD8+ T cells sorted from blood, collected in a trial of the OX40 agonist ivuxolimab. The source of these receptors is an adult with an advanced solid tumor such as melanoma, head and neck, liver or kidney cancer.

This chain joins TRBV23-1 and TRBJ2-1; perhaps TRBD2 as D (6 bases). TRBV23-1 is marked as an open reading frame, function uncertain. The CDR3 extends over 11 amino acids. The CDR3 sequence is CARREINEQFF. The CDR3 region has the DNA TGCGCTCGGAGGGAGATCAATGAGCAGTTCTTC.

CDR3 amino acids: CASSSLGGYTF. CDR3 DNA sequence: TGTGCCAGCAGCTCTCTGGGAGGCTACACCTTC. V usage is TRBV7-9 and J usage is TRBJ1-2, with D unresolved. CDR1 is SEHNR and CDR2 is FQNEAQ in the germline V gene (reference sequence). The V gene lost 4 bases and the J gene lost 8 bases, with 8 bases spanning the gap. The CDR3 consists of 11 residues.

V usage is TRBV5-1 and J usage is TRBJ2-7; D is uncertain. CDR1 and CDR2 from the germline V gene are SGHRS and YFSETQ. The CDR3 is 12 residues long. V was cut by 0 bases and J by 4 bases, with 5 bases left in between. CDR3 in amino acids: CASSLERYEQYF. CDR3 DNA sequence: TGCGCCAGCAGCTTGGAGCGTTACGAGCAGTACTTC.

The chain combines TRBV6-6 with TRBJ2-7, with 10 bases identical to TRBD2. The germline V gene encodes CDR1 MNHNY and CDR2 SVGAGI (reference sequence). The CDR3 has 13 residues. The J segment lost 3 bases and the V segment lost 10 bases, leaving 6 bases of the junction unmatched. For the CDR3, the DNA is TGTGCCACCTTAGCGGGGGGAAACTACGAGCAGTACTTC. Protein: CATLAGGNYEQYF.

The chain uses TRBV27 and TRBJ2-7, with 9 bases fitting TRBD1. The length of the CDR3 is 15 residues. The ends lost 7 bases at V and 6 bases at J; junction bases unmatched: 13. Germline loops: CDR1 MNHEY, CDR2 SMNVEV (reference sequence). CDR3 sequence: CASTPLQGALGEQYF. The CDR3 coding sequence is TGTGCCAGCACCCCTCTACAGGGGGCGTTAGGCGAGCAGTACTTC.

The V call is TRBV15, the J call TRBJ1-5, with D tentatively TRBD1 (5 bases). CDR1 is LNHNV and CDR2 is YYDKDF in the germline V gene (reference sequence). V was shortened by 1 base and J by 7 bases, with 11 bases between the two germline ends. The CDR3 covers 14 residues. This chain's CDR3 is CATSRGQGLQPQHF. The CDR3 bases are TGTGCCACCAGCAGAGGCCAGGGTTTACAGCCCCAGCATTTT. Complete variable domain (other parts from reference TRBV15 and TRBJ1-5): DAMVIQNPRYQVTQFGKPVTLSCSQTLNHNVMYWYQQKSSQAPKLLFHYYDKDFNNEADTPDNFQSRRPNTSFCFLDIRSPGLGDTAMYLCATSRGQGLQPQHFGDGTRLSIL.

V is TRBV4-2 and J is TRBJ1-2; the D is unclear. Germline V CDR1 and CDR2: LGHNA, YNFKEQ. There are 16 residues in the CDR3. V lost 5 bases and J lost 4, with 20 bases in between. The CDR3 DNA is TGTGCCAGCAGCTGCGCGTACAAAGGTTGGACCTATGGCTACACCTTC. This codes for CASSCAYKGWTYGYTF.

The chain couples TRBV2 to TRBJ1-1; 8 bases align to TRBD1. V lost 2 bases, J lost 3 bases, and 11 bases stayed unmatched. CDR3 size: 17 residues. The germline V gene has CDR1 SNHLY and CDR2 FYNNEI. The DNA for the CDR3 is TGTGCCAGCAGTGAACCTCGGACAGGGAGGTTGGACACTGAAGCTTTCTTT. This translates into CASSEPRTGRLDTEAFF.

The chain employs TRBV5-6 and TRBJ1-2; 9 bases are a match to TRBD1. The CDR3 extends over 15 amino acids. Per germline, CDR1 SGHDT and CDR2 YYEEEE. The ends lost 4 bases at V and 4 bases at J; junction bases unmatched: 8. The CDR3 DNA reads TGTGCCAGCAGCCCGGGACAGGGAAATCGCTATGGCTACACCTTC. This codes for CASSPGQGNRYGYTF.

The genes are TRBV11-2 and TRBJ2-2; perhaps TRBD2 as D (7 bases). CDR3 length: 15 residues. Per germline, CDR1 SGHAT and CDR2 FQNNGV. Trimming cost V 3 bases and J 3 bases, with 11 bases left between them. CDR3 nucleotides: TGTGCCAGCAGCTTTGCGGGGGCCGACACCGGGGAGCTGTTTTTT. As protein: CASSFAGADTGELFF.

The V call is TRBV7-2, the J call TRBJ2-3; D is undetermined. The CDR3 covers 15 residues. Trimming removed 5 bases at V and 0 bases at J, with 12 bases between. The germline V gene has CDR1 SGHTA and CDR2 FQGNSA. The CDR3 DNA reads as TGTGCCAGCAGCCCACGGTGGCAGAGCACAGATACGCAGTATTTT. This gives the protein CASSPRWQSTDTQYF.

This clone has only one observation. This sequence joins TRBV19 and TRBJ2-7; 9 positions agree with TRBD2. Trimming took 5 bases from V and 5 from J; bases not matched to a gene: 7. CDR3 length: 14 residues. Germline CDR1 LNHDA, CDR2 SQIVND (reference sequence). This chain's CDR3 is CASSPGLALDEQYF. CDR3 nucleotides: TGTGCCAGTAGTCCGGGACTAGCTTTAGACGAGCAGTACTTC.

The sample holds a few counts of this clone. The chain combines TRBV27 with TRBJ2-7, with 8 bases that match TRBD1. The CDR3 is 13 residues long. J was trimmed by 3 bases and V by 8 bases; bases with no gene match: 6. CDR1 MNHEY and CDR2 SMNVEV come from the germline V gene (reference sequence). As DNA, the CDR3 is TGTGCCAGCTCCCGGACAGGGAACTACGAGCAGTACTTC. Its translation is CASSRTGNYEQYF.

V is TRBV18 and J is TRBJ1-4; TRBD1 matches 9 bases. The V segment lost 4 bases and the J segment 8 bases; nucleotides outside the gene matches: 14. The CDR3 length is 17 residues. CDR1 is KGHSH, CDR2 LQKENI, per germline. Here the CDR3 reads CASSLHPPTGGFEKLFF. The CDR3 DNA sequence: TGTGCCAGCTCACTCCACCCCCCGACAGGGGGGTTCGAAAAACTGTTTTTT.

The rearrangement joins TRBV7-9 to TRBJ2-5; a weak D match, TRBD1 (5 bases). The V end lost 0 bases, the J end lost 3 bases, and 20 bases lay between the germline ends. The length of the CDR3 is 18 residues. Germline V gives CDR1 SEHNR, CDR2 FQNEAQ (reference sequence). The CDR3 region is CASSLAHRPNPPKETQYF. CDR3 nucleotides: TGTGCCAGCAGCTTAGCGCACAGGCCGAATCCCCCAAAAGAGACCCAGTACTTC. Complete variable domain (other parts from reference TRBV7-9 and TRBJ2-5): DTGVSQNPRHKITKRGQNVTFRCDPISEHNRLYWYRQTLGQGPEFLTYFQNEAQLEKSRLLSDRFSAERPKGSFSTLEIQRTEQGDSAMYLCASSLAHRPNPPKETQYFGPGTRLLVL.

V and J are TRBV2 and TRBJ2-7; 10 nucleotides match TRBD2. The CDR3 loop spans 14 amino acids. V dropped 4 bases and J dropped 5; count of bases not matched to a gene: 5. Looked up from germline, CDR1 is SNHLY and CDR2 is FYNNEI. The CDR3 sequence: CASSGGLAVDEQYF. DNA of the CDR3: TGTGCCAGCAGTGGAGGACTAGCGGTCGACGAGCAGTACTTC.

The rearrangement links TRBV9 to TRBJ2-7, with 8 bases lining up with TRBD1. Trimming at V came to 2 bases and at J to 0 bases, leaving 1 base not matched to a gene. Per the germline V gene, CDR1 is SGDLS and CDR2 is YYNGEE. The CDR3 is made up of 14 amino acids. The CDR3 DNA follows: TGTGCCAGCAGCGTGGACAGGGCCTCCTACGAGCAGTACTTC. The encoded protein is CASSVDRASYEQYF.

This clone was detected a few times. The V and J genes are TRBV6-4 and TRBJ2-3; 8 nucleotides align to TRBD1. There are 14 residues in the CDR3. Losses at the gene ends were 2 bases for V and 2 bases for J; bases not matched to a gene: 0. Per the germline V gene, CDR1 is MRHNA and CDR2 is SNTAGT. The CDR3 nucleotides are TGTGCCAGCAGTGACCAGGGGGCCACAGATACGCAGTATTTT. This encodes CASSDQGATDTQYF.